The following is a T cell receptor (beta chain) sequence with its context. The CDR3 extends over 15 amino acids. Germline V gene lookup returns CDR1 KGHDR and CDR2 SFDVKD. J gave up 4 bases and V 4 bases, and 8 bases lay outside the gene matches. These data originate in a study of blood T cell repertoires in COVID-19. About the study: Both acute and convalescent COVID-19 samples were obtained from the United States, Italy and Spain.

Libraries were prepared by immunoSEQ multiplex PCR; TCRdb keeps only in-frame clonotypes and omits some of them. The table records approximately 330,000 clones, nearly 90% of them present only once. This chain uses TRBV24-1 with TRBJ1-1; TRBD1 aligns across 7 bases. The source of this sequence is a woman aged 40 to 50 with COVID-19, enrolled during active disease. The sample taken for sequencing was peripheral blood. For the CDR3, the DNA is TGTGCCACCAGTGACCCCTCTACAGGGGTCACTGAAGCTTTCTTT. It encodes CATSDPSTGVTEAFF.